The source of this T cell receptor (beta chain) is a study of T cell repertoires in cytomegalovirus infection. General study results and limits: Dominating the ex vivo response were HLA-C-restricted CMV-specific TCR beta clonotypes.

This clonotype was counted at least ten times. Its matching antigen is unknown. This CDR3 comprises 14 residues. The germline gives CDR1 MDHEN, CDR2 SYDVKM. V was trimmed by 3 bases and J by 3 bases, leaving 10 bases between them. From the reads, TCRdb called clonotypes with MiXCR, one entry per CDR3 protein. The sample comprises 200,000 to 250,000 distinct CDR3 sequences, roughly 23% of which are singletons, and about 18% rests with the top ten. The sequence came from a human donor in good health (CMV status not recorded). Some clones in this sample may be carry-over from other donors' samples. The sequencing input was CD8+ T cells from PBMCs. The chain employs TRBV28 and TRBJ2-3; D gene uncertain. The chain's CDR3 is CASSFLPLTDTQYF. DNA of the CDR3: TGTGCCAGCAGTTTTCTGCCGCTGACAGATACGCAGTATTTT.